This T cell receptor (beta chain) is drawn from a study of blood T cell repertoires in COVID-19. Overall study: Samples of COVID-19 (acute and convalescent) were obtained from the United States, Italy and Spain. Sample material is recorded as cDNA or gDNA derived from T cells, B-cell-depleted T cells, or PBMCs.

This clone was seen more than once but under ten times. Study processing details: Amplification with reference gene primers provided the estimates of nucleated cell counts. Only in-frame clones appear in the TCRdb table, and some are missing; sequencing was by immunoSEQ multiplex PCR. Clonal size and the V and J genes are those of that table, whereas D and trimming came from the DNA. The table includes around 260,000 clones, 83% detected once. The receptor comes from a woman in her forties or fifties who had recovered from COVID-19. Material: peripheral blood.

The CDR3 is CAWSSGGGQPQHF. CDR3 nucleotides: TGTGCCTGGAGTTCTGGGGGGGGTCAGCCCCAGCATTTT. The V call is TRBV30, the J call TRBJ1-5, with D possibly TRBD1 on 5 matching bases. The CDR3 loop spans 13 amino acids. The V end lost 2 bases, the J end lost 6 bases, and 11 bases lay between the germline ends. Germline CDR1 reads GTSNPN; CDR2 reads SVGIG (reference sequence).